This record covers a single T cell receptor (beta chain). The CDR3 has 16 residues. The germline V gene has CDR1 SEHNR and CDR2 FQNEAQ (reference sequence). V shed 5 bases and J shed 2 bases, with 19 bases lying between them. This entry comes from a study of cytomegalovirus exposure and HLA in healthy donors. This table comes from immunoSEQ multiplex PCR, and its TCRdb copy is limited to in-frame clones, with some not included. Of about 150,000 clones in the sample, roughly 84% were seen once. The receptor comes from a human donor in good health. The rearrangement joins TRBV7-9 to TRBJ2-7; possible D gene TRBD2, 6 bases. Material for sequencing was PBMCs. Here the CDR3 reads CASSLRLGGIPYEQYF. The DNA for the CDR3 is TGTGCCAGCAGCCTCAGGCTGGGGGGAATCCCCTACGAGCAGTACTTC.